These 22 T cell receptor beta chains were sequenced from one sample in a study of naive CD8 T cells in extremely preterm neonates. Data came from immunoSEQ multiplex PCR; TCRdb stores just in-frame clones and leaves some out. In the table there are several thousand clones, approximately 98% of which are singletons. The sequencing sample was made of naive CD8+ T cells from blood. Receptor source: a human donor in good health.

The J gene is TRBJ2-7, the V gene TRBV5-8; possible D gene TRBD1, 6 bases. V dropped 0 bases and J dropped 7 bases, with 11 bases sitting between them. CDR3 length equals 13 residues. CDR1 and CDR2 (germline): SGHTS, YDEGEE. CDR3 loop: CASSLGAQGEQYF. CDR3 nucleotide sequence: TGTGCCAGCAGCTTGGGGGCTCAGGGGGAGCAGTACTTC.

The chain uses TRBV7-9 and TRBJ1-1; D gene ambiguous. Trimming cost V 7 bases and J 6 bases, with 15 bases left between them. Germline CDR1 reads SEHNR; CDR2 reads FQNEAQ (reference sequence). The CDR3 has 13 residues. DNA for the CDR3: TGTGCCAGCACCATCCCCGGGGTGGCTGAAGCTTTCTTT. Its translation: CASTIPGVAEAFF.

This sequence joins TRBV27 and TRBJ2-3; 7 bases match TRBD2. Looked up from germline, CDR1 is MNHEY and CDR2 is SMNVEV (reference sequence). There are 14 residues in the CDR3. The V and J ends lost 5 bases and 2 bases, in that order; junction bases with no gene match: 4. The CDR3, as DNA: TGTGCCAGCAGTCCCGGGACTACCACAGATACGCAGTATTTT. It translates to CASSPGTTTDTQYF.

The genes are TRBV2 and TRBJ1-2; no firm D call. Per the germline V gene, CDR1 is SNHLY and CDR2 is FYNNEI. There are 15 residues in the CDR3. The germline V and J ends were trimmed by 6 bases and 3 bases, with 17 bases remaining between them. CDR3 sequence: CASSWTGEADYGYTF. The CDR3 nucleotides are TGTGCCAGCAGCTGGACCGGGGAGGCGGACTATGGCTACACCTTC.

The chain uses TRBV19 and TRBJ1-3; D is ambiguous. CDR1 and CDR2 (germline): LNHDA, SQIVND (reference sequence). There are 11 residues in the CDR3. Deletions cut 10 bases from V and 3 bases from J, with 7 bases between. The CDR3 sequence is CAIHNGNTIYF. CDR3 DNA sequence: TGTGCCATTCACAATGGAAACACCATATATTTT.

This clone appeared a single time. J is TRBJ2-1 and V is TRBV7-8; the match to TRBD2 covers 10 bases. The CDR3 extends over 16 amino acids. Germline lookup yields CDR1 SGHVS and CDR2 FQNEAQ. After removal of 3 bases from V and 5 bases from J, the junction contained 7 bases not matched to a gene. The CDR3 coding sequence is TGTGCCAGCAGCTTCACTCTAGCGGGAGTGGACAATGAGCAGTTCTTC. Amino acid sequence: CASSFTLAGVDNEQFF. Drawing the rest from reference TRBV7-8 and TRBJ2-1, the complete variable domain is GAGVSQSPRYKVAKRGQDVALRCDPISGHVSLFWYQQALGQGPEFLTYFQNEAQLDKSGLPSDRFFAERPEGSVSTLKIQRTQQEDSAVYLCASSFTLAGVDNEQFFGPGTRLTVL.

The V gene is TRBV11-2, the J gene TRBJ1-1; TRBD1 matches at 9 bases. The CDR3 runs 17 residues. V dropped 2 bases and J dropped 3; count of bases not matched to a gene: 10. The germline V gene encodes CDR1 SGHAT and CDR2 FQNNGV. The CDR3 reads CASSLKLGTGLHTEAFF. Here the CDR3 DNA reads TGTGCCAGCAGCTTAAAGTTGGGGACAGGGTTGCACACTGAAGCTTTCTTT.

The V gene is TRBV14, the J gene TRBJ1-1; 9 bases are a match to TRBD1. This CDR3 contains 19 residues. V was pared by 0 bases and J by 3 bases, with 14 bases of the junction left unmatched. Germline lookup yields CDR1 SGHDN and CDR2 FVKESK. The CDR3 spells CASSQDRLLQGALDTEAFF. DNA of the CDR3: TGTGCCAGCAGCCAAGATCGTTTATTACAGGGGGCATTGGACACTGAAGCTTTCTTT.

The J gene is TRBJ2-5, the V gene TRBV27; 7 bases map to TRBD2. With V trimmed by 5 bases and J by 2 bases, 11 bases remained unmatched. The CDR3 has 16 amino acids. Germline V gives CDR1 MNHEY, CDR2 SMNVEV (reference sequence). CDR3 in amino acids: CASSPLTLAEQETQYF. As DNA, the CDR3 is TGTGCCAGCAGTCCCCTCACGCTAGCGGAACAAGAGACCCAGTACTTC.

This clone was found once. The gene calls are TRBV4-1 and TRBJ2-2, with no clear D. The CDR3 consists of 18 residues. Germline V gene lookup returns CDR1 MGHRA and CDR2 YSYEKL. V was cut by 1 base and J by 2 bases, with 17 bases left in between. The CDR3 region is CASSQGPMNEVNTGELFF. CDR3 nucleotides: TGCGCCAGCAGCCAAGGTCCCATGAATGAGGTTAACACCGGGGAGCTGTTTTTT.

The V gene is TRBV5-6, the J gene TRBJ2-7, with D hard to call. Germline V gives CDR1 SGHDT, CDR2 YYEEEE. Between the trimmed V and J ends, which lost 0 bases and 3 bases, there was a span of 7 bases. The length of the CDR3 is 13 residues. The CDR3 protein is CASSLGPHYEQYV. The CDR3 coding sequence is TGTGCCAGCAGCTTGGGGCCGCACTACGAGCAGTACGTC.

DNA of the CDR3: TGTGCCCCTGAACAGGGAACTAATGAAAAACTGTTTTTT. As protein: CAPEQGTNEKLFF. V and J are TRBV19 and TRBJ1-4; tentative D call: TRBD1 (6 bases). Between the trimmed V and J ends, which lost 11 bases and 1 base, there was a span of 11 bases. The germline V gene has CDR1 LNHDA and CDR2 SQIVND (reference sequence). The CDR3 covers 13 residues.

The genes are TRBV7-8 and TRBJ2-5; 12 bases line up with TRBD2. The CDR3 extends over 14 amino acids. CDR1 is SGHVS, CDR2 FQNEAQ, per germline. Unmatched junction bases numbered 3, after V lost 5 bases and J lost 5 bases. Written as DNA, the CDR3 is TGTGCCAGCAGCCCTAGCGGGGGGGTGGAGACCCAGTACTTC. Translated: CASSPSGGVETQYF.

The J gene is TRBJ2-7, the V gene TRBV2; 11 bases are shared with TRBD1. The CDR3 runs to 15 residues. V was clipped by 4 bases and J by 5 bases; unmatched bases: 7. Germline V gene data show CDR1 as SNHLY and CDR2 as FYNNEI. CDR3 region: CASSVTDRGPNEQYV. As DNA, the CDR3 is TGTGCCAGCAGTGTCACGGACAGGGGGCCTAACGAGCAGTACGTC.

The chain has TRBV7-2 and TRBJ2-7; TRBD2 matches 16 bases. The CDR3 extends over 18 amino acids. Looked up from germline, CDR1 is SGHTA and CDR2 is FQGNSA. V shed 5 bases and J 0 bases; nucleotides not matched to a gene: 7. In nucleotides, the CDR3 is TGTGCCAGCAGCCCATTGGGACTAGCGGGAGGGAGCTCCTACGAGCAGTACGTC. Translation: CASSPLGLAGGSSYEQYV.

The CDR3 reads CASSQAWREGTDTQYF. In DNA form, the CDR3 reads TGCGCCAGCAGCCAAGCTTGGCGGGAGGGCACAGATACGCAGTATTTT. The J gene is TRBJ2-3, the V gene TRBV4-1, with TRBD2 identical over 8 bases. V lost 1 base and J lost 1; bases outside the gene matches: 4. The CDR3 has 16 amino acids. Per germline, CDR1 MGHRA and CDR2 YSYEKL.

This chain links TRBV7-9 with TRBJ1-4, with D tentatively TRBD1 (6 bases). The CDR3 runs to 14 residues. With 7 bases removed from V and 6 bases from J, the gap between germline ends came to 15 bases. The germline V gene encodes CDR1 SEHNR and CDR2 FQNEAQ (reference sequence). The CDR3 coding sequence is TGTGCCAGCACCTCAGGGGACCCTTATGAAAAACTGTTTTTT. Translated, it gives CASTSGDPYEKLFF.

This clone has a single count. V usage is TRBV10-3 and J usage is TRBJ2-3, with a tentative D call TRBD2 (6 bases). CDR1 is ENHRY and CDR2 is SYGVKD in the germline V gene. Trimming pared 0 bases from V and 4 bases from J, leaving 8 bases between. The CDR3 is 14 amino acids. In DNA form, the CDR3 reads TGTGCCATCAGTGAGTCCCTAGCGTCAGATACGCAGTATTTT. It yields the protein CAISESLASDTQYF.

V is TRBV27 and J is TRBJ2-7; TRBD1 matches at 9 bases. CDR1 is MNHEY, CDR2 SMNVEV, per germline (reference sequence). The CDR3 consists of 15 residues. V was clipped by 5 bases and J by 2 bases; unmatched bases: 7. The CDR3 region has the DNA TGTGCCAGCAGTACGGGACAGGGATGGCCCTACGAGCAGTACTTC. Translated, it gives CASSTGQGWPYEQYF.

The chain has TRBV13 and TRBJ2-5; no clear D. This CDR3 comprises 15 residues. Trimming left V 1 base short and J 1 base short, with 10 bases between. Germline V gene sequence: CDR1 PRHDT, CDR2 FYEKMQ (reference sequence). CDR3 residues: CASSLDFRSQETQYF. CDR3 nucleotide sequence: TGTGCCAGCAGCTTAGATTTCCGGAGCCAAGAGACCCAGTACTTC.

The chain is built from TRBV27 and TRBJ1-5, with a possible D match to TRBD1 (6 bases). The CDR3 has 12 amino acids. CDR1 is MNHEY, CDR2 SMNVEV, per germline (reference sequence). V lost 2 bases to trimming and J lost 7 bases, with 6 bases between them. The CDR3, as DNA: TGTGCCAGCAGTTTAAGGGGGCAGCCCCAGCATTTT. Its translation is CASSLRGQPQHF.

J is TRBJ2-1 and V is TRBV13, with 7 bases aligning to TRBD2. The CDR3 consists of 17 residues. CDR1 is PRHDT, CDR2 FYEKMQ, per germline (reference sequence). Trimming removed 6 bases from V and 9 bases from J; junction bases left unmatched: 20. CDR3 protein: CASSYSIGGDGLGEQFF. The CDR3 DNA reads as TGTGCCAGCAGTTATTCGATTGGGGGGGACGGACTCGGTGAGCAGTTCTTC.